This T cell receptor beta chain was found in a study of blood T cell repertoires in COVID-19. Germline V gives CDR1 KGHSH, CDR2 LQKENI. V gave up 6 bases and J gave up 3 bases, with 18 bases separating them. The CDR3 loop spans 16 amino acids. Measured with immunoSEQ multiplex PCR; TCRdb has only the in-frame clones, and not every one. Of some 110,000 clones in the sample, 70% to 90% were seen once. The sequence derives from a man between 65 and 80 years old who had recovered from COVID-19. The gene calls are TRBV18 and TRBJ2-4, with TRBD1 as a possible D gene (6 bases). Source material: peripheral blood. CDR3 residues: CASSPPDSLVKNIQYF. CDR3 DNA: TGTGCCAGCTCCCCCCCGGACAGCCTGGTCAAAAACATTCAGTACTTC.